The source of this T cell receptor beta chain is a study of human T cells and chemical hapten exposure (dated by TCRdb to 2020 to 2022). Context from the whole study: For sensitization, 2% DPC in acetone was applied to a roughly 2 cm by roughly 2 cm area of upper inner arm skin. Throughout the study period of roughly 24 weeks, patients also received therapeutic DPC doses to the scalp every week. Patch testing was performed on the upper back with Finn chambers containing 0.01% DPC, and the patch tests were scored after 6 days according to International Contact Dermatitis Research Group standards. The patient cohort, mostly female, included alopecia areata with under or over 50% scalp involvement, alopecia totalis and alopecia universalis. Libraries were combined into a pool for sequencing, and differences in TCR yield between samples came mainly from small differences in library volumes within the pool. Peripheral blood TCR repertoire changes were tracked in vivo in alopecia patients during primary and secondary sensitization to the hapten diphenylcyclopropenone (DPC). Patient blood was sampled pre-sensitization (week 0) and at 2, 6 and about 24 weeks after DPC sensitization. Some 29 alopecia patients gave blood for TCR sequencing at one to four time points (pre-sensitization, 2, 6 and 24 weeks).

Of note for this clonotype: There is no known antigen for this receptor. Base qualities are not recorded, but no much larger clone differs from it by a single base.

Study-wide findings and limitations: DPC sensitization did not change the number of TCRs with a frequency above 1 in 1000, and there was no evidence of changes in global repertoire structure. Compared with pre-sensitization or healthy control sets, expanded TCRs formed significantly more large CDR3 similarity clusters, which is consistent with antigen-driven responses. Because all patients had alopecia, a presumed autoimmune disease, the immune response of the patients might differ from that of healthy individuals. The number of PT1 expanded TCRs positively correlated with patch test score, significant at thresholds 8, 16 and 32 but not 4. After repeated subsampling, the strength of the expansion versus patch-test correlation and the threshold at which it became significant changed.

Trimming accounts for 6 bases at V and 8 bases at J, while the number of junction bases matched to no gene is 12. The CDR1 and CDR2 encoded by the germline V gene are SQVTM and ANQGSEA. Spanning cysteine to phenylalanine, the CDR3 consists of 13 amino acids. Left in the record is the CDR3 DNA by itself, 39 bases read in frame from the first base. The sample's time point, from its label and the paper: patch test 1, 2 weeks after DPC sensitization. Explained via the paper, the treatment or condition label denotes: therapeutic diphenylcyclopropenone sensitization with weekly scalp DPC. At each patch-test visit, blood was drawn before the patch test was applied. Patients were considered eligible if aged 18 to 70, diagnosed with alopecia and deemed suitable for DPC therapy, and patients were excluded if pregnant. Total RNA was isolated from unfractionated whole blood collected in Tempus Blood RNA tubes.

Libraries were built with RACE. This sample was sequenced with a NextSeq 500. During library preparation, unique molecular identifiers were attached to individual cDNA molecules so that TCRs could be counted in a quantitative, reproducible way. Both TCR alpha and TCR beta chains were sequenced from each blood RNA sample. Regarding the original processing steps: A median of roughly 100,000 TCRs per sample was observed, with a range of 23,224 to 690,600. V, J and CDR3 annotation of the TCR reads was performed with the Decombinator software suite. For the PS versus PT1 abundance plots, all samples were subsampled to the same number of TCRs (28,000). Expanded TCRs were defined as absent before sensitization and observed at least eight times at the 2-week time point. TCRdb handled the public reads itself, with Q25 trimming in fastp and clone calling in MiXCR, and kept productive beta chains. Rows are combined by CDR3 protein, so each entry shows the most common genes and DNA. The V and J calls reflect TCRdb's pipeline rather than the authors' work. This sample lists 150,000 to 200,000 distinct CDR3 sequences; 20% to 25% were detected once. About 6.7% of the sample rests with the top ten.

The receptor was derived from a woman aged 45-65 years with alopecia areata. Some clones in this sample may be carry-over from other donors' samples. The sequencing here drew on whole blood, taken in connection with sensitization to the hapten diphenylcyclopropenone (DPC). Recombination connected TRBV29-1 to TRBJ1-2; 7 bases in the junction line up with TRBD1. The sequence in DNA is TGCAGCGTCTTAAGACAGGGAAACGTCGGCTACACCTTC. This encodes CSVLRQGNVGYTF.